Each of the 6 T cell receptor beta chains below was sequenced from the same sample in a study of blood T cell repertoires in COVID-19. Method: immunoSEQ multiplex PCR; TCRdb's copy keeps in-frame clones and lacks some. The sample shows tens of thousands of clones, more than 80% of them seen only once. The specimen sequenced was peripheral blood. These receptor sequences come from a human donor in a cohort sampled during active COVID-19.

This clone has more than one count but fewer than ten. The V call is TRBV29-1, the J call TRBJ2-3, with TRBD2 matching 12 bases. CDR1 SQVTM and CDR2 ANQGSEA come from the germline V gene. Trimming at V came to 3 bases and at J to 6 bases, leaving 4 bases not matched to a gene. The CDR3 totals 14 residues. DNA of the CDR3: TGCAGCGTTGATACCGGACTAGCGGGGGATACGCAGTATTTT. Translation gives CSVDTGLAGDTQYF.

The rearrangement joins TRBV18 to TRBJ2-4; no clear D gene. V lost 3 bases and J lost 0, with 9 bases in between. Germline assignment: CDR1 KGHSH and CDR2 LQKENI. The CDR3 runs to 15 residues. CDR3 nucleotide sequence: TGTGCCAGCTCACCCTCGCAACTAGCCAAAAACATTCAGTACTTC. It yields the protein CASSPSQLAKNIQYF. The variable domain in full, with the rest retrieved from reference TRBV18 and TRBJ2-4, is NAGVMQNPRHLVRRRGQEARLRCSPMKGHSHVYWYRQLPEEGLKFMVYLQKENIIDESGMPKERFSAEFPKEGPSILRIQQVVRGDSAAYFCASSPSQLAKNIQYFGAGTRLSVL.

The chain combines TRBV4-1 with TRBJ2-3, with 9 bases identical to TRBD1. The CDR3 covers 16 residues. V was clipped by 0 bases and J by 2 bases; unmatched bases: 3. Germline CDR1 MGHRA, CDR2 YSYEKL. The CDR3 DNA sequence: TGCGCCAGCAGCCAAGATGGGACAGGGTTCACAGATACGCAGTATTTT. Residues: CASSQDGTGFTDTQYF.

This clone qualifies as medium-sized (0.01 to 0.1%). V gene TRBV19 combines with J gene TRBJ2-7, with TRBD2 matching 9 bases. V trimming: 0 bases; J trimming: 2 bases; junction bases outside the gene matches: 2. Germline V lookup: CDR1 LNHDA, CDR2 SQIVND (reference sequence). The CDR3 is 15 amino acids. Here the CDR3 reads CASSIDLAGTYEQYF. DNA for the CDR3: TGTGCCAGTAGTATAGATCTAGCGGGAACCTACGAGCAGTACTTC.

This chain links TRBV9 with TRBJ1-6; maybe TRBD1 (5 bases). The V and J ends lost 6 bases and 6 bases respectively, with 10 bases between them. The germline CDR1 and CDR2 sequences are SGDLS and YYNGEE. This CDR3 is built from 13 residues. Written as DNA, the CDR3 is TGTGCCAGCAATAACGGGGGTAATTCACCCCTCCACTTT. It specifies CASNNGGNSPLHF.

The V call is TRBV6-1, the J call TRBJ1-5, with D hard to call. Germline CDR1 is MNHNS and CDR2 is SASEGT. This CDR3 comprises 16 residues. Between the trimmed V and J ends, which lost 0 bases and 1 base, there was a span of 10 bases. CDR3 loop: CASSEARGRSNQPQHF. The CDR3 DNA follows: TGTGCCAGCAGTGAAGCCCGGGGAAGGAGCAATCAGCCCCAGCATTTT.